A selection of T cell receptor beta chains follows, all from one sample in a study of blood T cells in healthy people across ages. TCRdb processed the 5' RACE reads anew with MiXCR; each CDR3 protein has one entry. The sample has 700,000 or so distinct CDR3 sequences, about 43% seen once. The sequencing sample was made of blood. The receptors were sampled from an elderly man in good health. CDR3s leave out the opening cysteine and the closing phenylalanine or tryptophan.

j_gene	v_gene	CDR3aa
TRBJ1-1	TRBV30	AWSVNPAVMNTEAF
TRBJ2-2	TRBV6-1	ATLGELF
TRBJ2-7	TRBV7-6	ASSATSLAYEQY
TRBJ1-5	TRBV12-3/TRBV12-4	ASSVQRALNQPQH
TRBJ1-1	TRBV4-1	ASSQGAGQANTEAF
TRBJ2-5	TRBV7-9	ASSLGELPYNEQY
TRBJ2-7	TRBV12-3/TRBV12-4	ASSLGGWGNNEQY
TRBJ1-1	TRBV7-2	ASSPRTEQLNTEAF
TRBJ2-5	TRBV29-1	SVLPFPHGVLGETQY
TRBJ2-1	TRBV6-5	ASRRTSGNNEQF
TRBJ2-5	TRBV20-1	SASMPSGGEYQETQY
TRBJ1-4	TRBV2	ASRAGRDEKLF
TRBJ2-3	TRBV12-3/TRBV12-4	ASRSRTGGLSGRADTQY
TRBJ1-1	TRBV6-6	ASSQPGQGDTEAF
TRBJ1-1	TRBV27	ATKTGNTEAF
TRBJ2-1	TRBV6-5	ASSLGRRRGRNEQF
TRBJ2-1	TRBV11-2	ASSSSDRGLAGRNKQF
TRBJ2-1	TRBV7-3	ASSPQTRSEQF
TRBJ2-7	TRBV7-2	ASSLTGNEQY
TRBJ2-2	TRBV5-5	ASSLLAVGTGELF
TRBJ2-2	TRBV12-3/TRBV12-4	ASRTTGTNTGELF
TRBJ1-1	TRBV5-5	ASRRQGTTEAF
TRBJ2-5	TRBV6-6	ASRRDGGANEQY
TRBJ2-1	TRBV27	ASSFPPGRGSYNEQF
TRBJ2-1	TRBV4-2	ASSPEARTSGGGF
.	TRBV19	ASSHSGSRTQY
TRBJ2-1	TRBV18	ANSPELARNNEQF
TRBJ2-1	TRBV6-5	ASSYRGGAGGNEQF
TRBJ2-3	TRBV6-5	ASSTGDRGTDTQY
TRBJ2-1	TRBV29-1	SVGVDVRTETQF
.	TRBV29-1	SVDKSSYNEQY
TRBJ2-3	TRBV6-2/TRBV6-3	ASSYLLKSIDDTQY
TRBJ2-1	TRBV27	ASSSPGQGHNEQF
TRBJ2-3	TRBV20-1	SALSGSGVGDTQY
TRBJ2-1	TRBV6-2/TRBV6-3	ASSYLRGAYNEQF
TRBJ2-7	TRBV20-1	SARHPQGISYEQY
TRBJ2-1	TRBV6-6	ASRTSDRGDEQF
TRBJ1-2	TRBV29-1	SVDGGYT
TRBJ2-7	TRBV9	ASSVDSGTYNEQY
TRBJ2-7	TRBV28	ASIRGNGYEQY
TRBJ1-2	TRBV9	ASSVEDNYGYT
TRBJ2-7	TRBV7-2	ASSLGRAARWSYEQY
TRBJ2-1	TRBV5-1	ASSQSLQGHNEQF